Described below is a single T cell receptor beta chain sequence and its context. The antigen remains undetermined. This CDR3 is 14 amino acids long. V lost 6 bases and J lost 3, with 15 bases in between. Germline-derived CDR1 and CDR2 are SGHTS and YDEGEE. This sample is part of a study of regulatory T cells in long-lasting Graves disease. The TCR beta library used iRepertoire HTBI primers with Arm-PCR amplification of CDR3. TCRdb redid the calling of the multiplex PCR reads with MiXCR, one entry per CDR3 protein. Here the sample spans roughly 300,000 distinct CDR3 sequences, around a fifth being singletons. General study points: Persistent Graves' patients had lower TCR diversity than newly diagnosed ones.

Time point meaning: persistent/refractory GD, antithyroid drugs over 5 years with positive TRAb. Generation of the TCR library employed RNA extracted from PBMCs. The material sequenced was peripheral blood mononuclear cells (PBMCs), taken when the disease was refractory, from a patient treated with antithyroid drugs. The source is a female donor with Graves disease. This chain joins TRBV5-8 and TRBJ1-1; a weak D match, TRBD1 (5 bases). CDR3 bases: TGTGCCAGCACCCGGGACCGAGGTGACACTGAAGCTTTCTTT. As protein: CASTRDRGDTEAFF.